The 7 T cell receptor beta chains below all came from one sample that was sequenced in a study of graft-versus-host responses after intestinal transplantation. The table came from immunoSEQ multiplex PCR; TCRdb's copy has only in-frame clones and leaves some out. The sample has some 45,000 clones, less than 95% seen once. The sample here was PBMCs, taken about 350 days after intestinal transplant. These receptors originate from a human patient who received an intestinal transplant, so some T cells may come from the graft donor.

V usage is TRBV7-9 and J usage is TRBJ2-1; weak D call: TRBD2 (6 bases). The CDR3 spans 15 residues. Germline CDR1 and CDR2: SEHNR and FQNEAQ (reference sequence). The V end was cut by 4 bases, the J end by 10 bases, with 20 bases between. The CDR3 region is CASSSPSGAPGEQFF. CDR3 nucleotides: TGTGCCAGCAGCTCGCCCTCGGGAGCCCCTGGGGAGCAGTTCTTC.

The chain combines TRBV6-5 with TRBJ2-5, with TRBD2 as a possible D gene (6 bases). This CDR3 spans 15 amino acids. Per germline, CDR1 MNHEY and CDR2 SVGAGI. The V gene lost 0 bases and the J gene lost 2 bases, with 10 bases spanning the gap. DNA for the CDR3: TGTGCCAGCAGTTACTCCGGGACTCCACAAGAGACCCAGTACTTC. Translation: CASSYSGTPQETQYF.

V gene TRBV11-2 combines with J gene TRBJ2-7, with TRBD2 matching 8 bases. J gave up 4 bases and V 3 bases, and 8 bases lay outside the gene matches. This CDR3 is built from 15 residues. Germline CDR1 is SGHAT and CDR2 is FQNNGV. The CDR3 region is CASSFKRSGSYEQYF. The CDR3 coding sequence is TGTGCCAGCAGCTTTAAGCGCAGCGGGAGTTACGAGCAGTACTTC. The variable domain in full, with the rest retrieved from reference TRBV11-2 and TRBJ2-7, is EAGVAQSPRYKIIEKRQSVAFWCNPISGHATLYWYQQILGQGPKLLIQFQNNGVVDDSQLPKDRFSAERLKGVDSTLKIQPAKLEDSAVYLCASSFKRSGSYEQYFGPGTRLTVT.

This chain links TRBV11-2 with TRBJ2-3, with D unresolved. Between the trimmed V and J ends, which lost 5 bases and 8 bases, there was a span of 17 bases. CDR3 length equals 14 residues. Germline V CDR1 and CDR2: SGHAT, FQNNGV. The CDR3 reads CASSAGLIESTQYF. CDR3 in DNA: TGTGCCAGCAGCGCTGGCCTTATCGAGAGTACGCAGTATTTT.

The table lists this clone with a count of one. V gene TRBV5-1 combines with J gene TRBJ1-6; D is uncertain. The CDR3 loop spans 16 amino acids. V lost 0 bases and J lost 7, with 14 bases in between. CDR1 SGHRS and CDR2 YFSETQ come from the germline V gene. CDR3 region: CASSLEGSGQNSPLHF. In DNA form, the CDR3 reads TGCGCCAGCAGCTTGGAAGGCTCGGGCCAGAATTCACCCCTCCACTTT.

This chain uses TRBV19 with TRBJ2-7; D ambiguous. Trimming pared 0 bases from V and 0 bases from J, leaving 9 bases between. The germline V gene encodes CDR1 LNHDA and CDR2 SQIVND (reference sequence). The CDR3 has 15 amino acids. Written as DNA, the CDR3 is TGTGCCAGTAGTATAGATGGCGGTACCTCCTACGAGCAGTACTTC. This sequence encodes CASSIDGGTSYEQYF.

The gene calls are TRBV28 and TRBJ2-7, with D tentatively TRBD2 (5 bases). With 5 bases removed from V and 4 bases from J, the gap between germline ends came to 15 bases. The germline V gene encodes CDR1 MDHEN and CDR2 SYDVKM. CDR3 length: 14 amino acids. CDR3 DNA sequence: TGTGCCAGCAGTAGAGCTAGCTACGGGTACGAGCAGTACTTC. It translates to CASSRASYGYEQYF.